A selection of T cell receptor beta chains follows, all from one sample in a study of blood T cell repertoires in COVID-19. Assay: immunoSEQ multiplex PCR; the TCRdb copy retains only in-frame clones and omits some. The sample gives 350,000 to 400,000 clones, roughly nine tenths of which show up once; roughly 0.99% is in the top ten. Sequencing used PBMCs or T cells enriched from blood (not recorded which). The receptors stem from a man between 18 and 29 years old who had recovered from COVID-19. CDR3s leave out the opening cysteine and the closing phenylalanine or tryptophan. Where a row states a size, it is once, few, many or the class of an expanded clone; other rows omit it.

v_call: TRBV5-6; clone_size: -; cdr3_aa: ASSFGTDYEQY
v_call: TRBV10-3; clone_size: once; cdr3_aa: AISERQGRGYT
v_call: TRBV3-1/TRBV3-2; clone_size: -; cdr3_aa: ASSQEGLAGRDEQF
v_call: TRBV5-1; clone_size: -; cdr3_aa: ASSLRRIGQGYEQY
v_call: TRBV18; clone_size: -; cdr3_aa: ASSPPGLERQPQH
v_call: TRBV4-1; clone_size: once; cdr3_aa: ASSHQRDRGRPYEQY
v_call: TRBV5-1; clone_size: -; cdr3_aa: ASSLAGTGSADTQY
v_call: TRBV6-5; clone_size: -; cdr3_aa: ASRRTGSYEQY
v_call: TRBV5-1; clone_size: -; cdr3_aa: ASRDRVTGYT
v_call: TRBV19; clone_size: -; cdr3_aa: ASSAHPFTGSFGYT
v_call: TRBV28; clone_size: -; cdr3_aa: ASTLGSAAVREQF
v_call: TRBV6-1; clone_size: -; cdr3_aa: ASSETVNYGYT
v_call: TRBV6-5; clone_size: -; cdr3_aa: ASSYSSGVRYNEQF
v_call: TRBV18; clone_size: -; cdr3_aa: ASSPQGATDTQY
v_call: TRBV18; clone_size: -; cdr3_aa: ASSPPMTGGYREQY
v_call: TRBV4-1; clone_size: -; cdr3_aa: ASSHGGLKKDTQY
v_call: TRBV7-9; clone_size: once; cdr3_aa: ASGGGSPQETQY
v_call: TRBV9; clone_size: -; cdr3_aa: ASSQGLAGYYEQY
v_call: TRBV7-9; clone_size: -; cdr3_aa: ASSLGRDTQY
v_call: TRBV19; clone_size: -; cdr3_aa: ASSAIRGTEAF
v_call: TRBV25-1; clone_size: -; cdr3_aa: ASSELGGANSPLH
v_call: TRBV7-2; clone_size: -; cdr3_aa: ASSYSSDTQY
v_call: TRBV5-1; clone_size: -; cdr3_aa: ASSLVGSGDEQY
v_call: TRBV2; clone_size: -; cdr3_aa: ASKKSSYEQY
v_call: TRBV4-1; clone_size: -; cdr3_aa: ASSQASQNEQF
v_call: TRBV3-1/TRBV3-2; clone_size: -; cdr3_aa: ASSQGDRATDTQY